This T cell receptor beta chain is from a study of CD8 T cells in ankylosing spondylitis. Findings and limits, study-wide: Matched ankylosing spondylitis synovial fluid reportedly contained a significantly enriched population of disease-linked clones. A motif of 7 or 8 highly homologous TCR beta variants was seen as apparently characteristic of ankylosing spondylitis blood.

The CDR3 runs to 16 residues. Germline CDR1 reads MNHEY; CDR2 reads SMNVEV (reference sequence). The ends were cut back, 3 bases at V and 7 bases at J, with 21 bases in the middle. TCRdb recomputed calls from the 5' RACE reads with MiXCR, one row per CDR3 protein. The data contain 300,000 to 350,000 distinct CDR3 sequences, approximately 14% of them seen just once; the ten biggest clones take up about 1%. This clonotype was found a few times. What it recognizes is unknown. The sequenced sample consisted of blood, either unsorted or a sorted T cell fraction (not recorded which). This sequence was found in a male donor with ankylosing spondylitis or in good health (not recorded which). The genes are TRBV27 and TRBJ2-5, with D maybe TRBD2 (6 bases). CDR3 sequence (DNA): TGTGCCAGCAGTTTCCTACCCGCTAGCGCCCTAGGGACCCAGTACTTC. Its protein is CASSFLPASALGTQYF.